The present entry profiles one T cell receptor beta chain with its context. This entry comes from a study of blood T cell repertoires in COVID-19. Study information: Both acute and convalescent COVID-19 samples were obtained from the United States, Italy and Spain. PBMCs, B-cell-depleted T cells, or T cells provided the cDNA or gDNA that made up the material.

Profiling relied on immunoSEQ multiplex PCR, and the TCRdb table lists in-frame clones only, not all of them. This table has approximately 250,000 clones, roughly 81% appearing once. Trimming left V 3 bases short and J 5 bases short, with 15 bases between. CDR3 length: 15 residues. The germline gives CDR1 SGHDT, CDR2 YYEEEE. The J gene is TRBJ1-5, the V gene TRBV5-6; a weak D match, TRBD1 (6 bases). The receptor comes from a man aged 45-65 years with acute or convalescent COVID-19. Sequencing was done on a sample of peripheral blood. In nucleotides, the CDR3 is TGTGCCAGCAGCTCAAGTACAGGGATGGATCAGCCCCAGCATTTT. This codes for CASSSSTGMDQPQHF.